This T cell receptor (beta chain) was sequenced in a study of blood T cell repertoires in COVID-19. About the study: The United States, Italy and Spain were the sources of the acute and convalescent COVID-19 samples. In each case, the material was cDNA or gDNA derived from T cells, B-cell-depleted T cells, or PBMCs.

As originally analysed: Estimated nucleated cell counts came from reference gene primer amplification. Profiling relied on immunoSEQ multiplex PCR, and the TCRdb table lists in-frame clones only, not all of them. D and trimming come from the DNA, and the V and J calls and clone size come from that table. The sample lists about 36,000 clones; 75% to 90% were seen once. CDR1 and CDR2 from the germline V gene are LGHDT and YNNKEL (reference sequence). The CDR3 contains 13 residues. Between the trimmed V and J ends, which lost 2 bases and 2 bases, there was a span of 6 bases. V is TRBV3-1 (or the pseudogene TRBV3-2) and J is TRBJ1-2; maybe TRBD1 (5 bases). The sequenced sample consisted of peripheral blood. The receptor was isolated from a human donor in a cohort sampled during active or convalescent COVID-19. The donor label of this sample is uncertain. Here the CDR3 reads CASSQRQNYGYTF. Written as DNA, the CDR3 is TGTGCCAGCAGCCAACGACAGAACTATGGCTACACCTTC.